This T cell receptor (beta chain) was obtained from a study of T cell responses to AZD1222 COVID-19 vaccine. Method: immunoSEQ multiplex PCR; TCRdb's copy keeps in-frame clones and lacks some. The sample carries 150,000 to 200,000 clones, 92% recorded once. This CDR3 spans 17 amino acids. V lost 4 bases and J lost 2; bases outside the gene matches: 9. Germline V CDR1 and CDR2: SEHNR, FQNEAQ (reference sequence). This clonotype was sampled from an adult in good health. This sequence joins TRBV7-9 and TRBJ2-4, with 9 bases identical to TRBD1. The sample here was peripheral blood, taken on day 0 of MenACWY control vaccination. In nucleotides, the CDR3 is TGTGCCAGCAGCTCCGGGACAGGGTACTGGACCAAAAACATTCAGTACTTC. It is translated as CASSSGTGYWTKNIQYF.